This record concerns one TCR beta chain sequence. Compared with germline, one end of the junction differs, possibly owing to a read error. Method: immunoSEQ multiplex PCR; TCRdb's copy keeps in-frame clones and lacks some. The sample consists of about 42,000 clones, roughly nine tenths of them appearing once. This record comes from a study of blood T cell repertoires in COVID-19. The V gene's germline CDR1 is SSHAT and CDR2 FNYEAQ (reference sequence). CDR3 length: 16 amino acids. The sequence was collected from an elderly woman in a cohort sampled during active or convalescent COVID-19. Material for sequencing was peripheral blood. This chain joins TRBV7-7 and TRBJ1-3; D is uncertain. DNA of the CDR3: TGTGCTAGCAGCTTAGGTAGCCGGTCCTCTGGAAACACCATATATTTT. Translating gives CASSLGSRSSGNTIYF.